The present T cell receptor beta chain was sequenced within a study of shared clonotypes between healthy human individuals. V was trimmed by 6 bases and J by 3 bases, leaving 3 bases between them. This CDR3 is 11 amino acids long. Germline CDR1 is LNHDA and CDR2 is SQIVND (reference sequence). Details on this clone: The sample holds other DNA sequences that translate to the same CDR3.

Profiling relied on immunoSEQ multiplex PCR, and the TCRdb table lists in-frame clones only, not all of them. The sample includes about 380,000 clones, approximately 96% of them seen just once. The TCR originated in a young man in good health. This chain uses TRBV19 with TRBJ2-1; no clear D gene. The sample comprised memory CD8+ T cells sorted from blood. The subset: CD45RO+ cells pooled with CCR7-negative TemRA cells. CDR3 DNA: TGTGCCAGTAGCGACTACAATGAGCAGTTCTTC. Translating it yields CASSDYNEQFF. Combining the CDR3 with reference TRBV19 and TRBJ2-1 gives the whole variable domain DGGITQSPKYLFRKEGQNVTLSCEQNLNHDAMYWYRQDPGQGLRLIYYSQIVNDFQKGDIAEGYSVSREKKESFPLTVTSAQKNPTAFYLCASSDYNEQFFGPGTRLTVL.